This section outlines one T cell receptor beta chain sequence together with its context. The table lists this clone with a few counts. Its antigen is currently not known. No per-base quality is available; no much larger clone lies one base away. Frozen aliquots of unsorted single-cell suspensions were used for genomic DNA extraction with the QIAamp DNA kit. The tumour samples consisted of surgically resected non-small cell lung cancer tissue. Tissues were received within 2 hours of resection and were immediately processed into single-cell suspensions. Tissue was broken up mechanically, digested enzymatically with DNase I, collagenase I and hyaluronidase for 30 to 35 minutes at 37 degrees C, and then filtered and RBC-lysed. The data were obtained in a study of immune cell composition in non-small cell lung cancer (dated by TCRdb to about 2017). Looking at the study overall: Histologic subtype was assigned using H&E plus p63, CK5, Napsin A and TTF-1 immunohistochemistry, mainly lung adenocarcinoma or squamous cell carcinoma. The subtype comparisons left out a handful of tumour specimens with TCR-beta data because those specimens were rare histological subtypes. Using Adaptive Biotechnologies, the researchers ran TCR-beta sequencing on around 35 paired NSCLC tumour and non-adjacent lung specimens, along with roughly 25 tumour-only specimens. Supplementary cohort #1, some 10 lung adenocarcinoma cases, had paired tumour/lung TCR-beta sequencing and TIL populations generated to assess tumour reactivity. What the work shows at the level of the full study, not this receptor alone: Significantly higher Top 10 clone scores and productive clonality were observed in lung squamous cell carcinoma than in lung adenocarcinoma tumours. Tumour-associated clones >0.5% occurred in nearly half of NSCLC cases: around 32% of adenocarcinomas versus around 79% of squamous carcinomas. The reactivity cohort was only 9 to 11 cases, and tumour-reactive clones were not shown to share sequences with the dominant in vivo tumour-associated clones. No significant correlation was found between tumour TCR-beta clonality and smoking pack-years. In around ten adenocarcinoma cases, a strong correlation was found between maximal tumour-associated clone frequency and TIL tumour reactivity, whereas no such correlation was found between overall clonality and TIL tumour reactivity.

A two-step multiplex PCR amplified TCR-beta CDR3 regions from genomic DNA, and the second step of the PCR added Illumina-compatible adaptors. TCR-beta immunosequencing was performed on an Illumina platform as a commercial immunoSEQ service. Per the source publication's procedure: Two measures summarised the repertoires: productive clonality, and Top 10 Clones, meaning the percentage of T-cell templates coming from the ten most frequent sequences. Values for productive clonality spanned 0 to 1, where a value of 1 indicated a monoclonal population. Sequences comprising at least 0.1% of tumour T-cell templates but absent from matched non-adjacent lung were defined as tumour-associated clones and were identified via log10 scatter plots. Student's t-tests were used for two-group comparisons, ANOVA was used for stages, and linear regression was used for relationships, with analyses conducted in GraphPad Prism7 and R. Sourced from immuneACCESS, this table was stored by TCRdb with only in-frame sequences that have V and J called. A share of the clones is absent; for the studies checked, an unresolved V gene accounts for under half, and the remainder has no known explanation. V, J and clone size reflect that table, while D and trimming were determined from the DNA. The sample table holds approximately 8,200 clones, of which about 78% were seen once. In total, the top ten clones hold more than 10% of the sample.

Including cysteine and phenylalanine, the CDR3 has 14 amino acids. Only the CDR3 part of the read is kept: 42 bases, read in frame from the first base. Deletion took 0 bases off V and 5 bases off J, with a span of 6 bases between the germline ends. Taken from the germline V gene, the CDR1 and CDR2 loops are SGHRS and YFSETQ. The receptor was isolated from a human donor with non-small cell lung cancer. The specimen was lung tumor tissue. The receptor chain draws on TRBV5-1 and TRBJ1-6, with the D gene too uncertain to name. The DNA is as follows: TGCGCCAGCAGCTTGGCGGCTAATAATTCACCCCTCCACTTT. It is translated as CASSLAANNSPLHF.